This T cell receptor (beta chain) was obtained from a study of T cell repertoires in cytomegalovirus infection. Overall study context: HLA-C-restricted CMV epitopes, recently identified, and well-studied HLA-B-restricted ones were used by the study. Evidence of both CMV infection and a matching HLA type came from public TCR beta signatures. Findings and caveats of the study: Identification of carriers of CMV plus the relevant HLA was performed using cumulative public TCR beta family frequency. The study found HLA-C-restricted CMV-specific TCR beta clonotypes dominating the ex vivo response.

V was clipped by 1 base and J by 0 bases, with 7 bases between them. This CDR3 has 14 residues. MiXCR, run by TCRdb on the reads, gives a single entry per CDR3 protein. The repertoire includes roughly 310,000 distinct CDR3 sequences, almost 30% of them detected once, and around 19% sits in the top ten. Details on this clonotype: The target antigen is unknown.

The source of this sequence is a human donor in good health (CMV status not recorded). Some clones in this sample may be carry-over from other donors' samples. V is TRBV12-3 or TRBV12-4 and J is TRBJ2-7; D gene ambiguous. The source was cultured PBMCs, collected from culture after CMV antigen stimulation. CDR3 sequence: CASSLGAHSYEQYF. DNA for the CDR3: TGTGCCAGCAGTTTAGGAGCGCACTCCTACGAGCAGTACTTC.